The 4 T cell receptor beta chains presented below share a single source sample, sequenced in a study of Graves' ophthalmopathy and Graves' hyperthyroidism. CDR3 regions of TCR beta were amplified from RNA transcripts. HTBI primers were used in a first-round RT-PCR, which preceded a second-round multiplex PCR. TCRdb re-derived calls from the multiplex PCR reads in MiXCR, one entry per CDR3 protein. Of roughly 400,000 distinct CDR3 sequences in the sample, 15% were seen once. Sequencing was performed on peripheral blood. All receptors derive from a woman between 18 and 29 years old with stable Graves' hyperthyroidism.

This clonotype was seen repeatedly, ten times or more. This CDR3 reads CASRVDREFNQPQHF. The CDR3 bases are TGTGCCAGCAGGGTGGACAGGGAATTCAATCAGCCCCAGCATTTT. This chain joins TRBV6-1 and TRBJ1-5; 8 bases are shared with TRBD1. The germline CDR1 and CDR2 sequences are MNHNS and SASEGT. V was pared by 6 bases and J by 3 bases, with 7 bases of the junction left unmatched. The CDR3 spans 15 residues.

The chain employs TRBV20-1 and TRBJ2-7, with 10 bases matching TRBD2. The V gene's germline CDR1 is DFQATT and CDR2 SNEGSKA (reference sequence). CDR3 length: 15 amino acids. Trimming took 4 bases from V and 7 from J; bases not matched to a gene: 13. The CDR3 region is CSAKSGGAKLGEQYF. CDR3 nucleotides: TGCAGTGCTAAAAGCGGGGGGGCTAAATTGGGAGAGCAGTACTTC.

This clonotype was observed many times. The chain links TRBV6-2 or TRBV6-3 to TRBJ1-1; D is perhaps TRBD1 (5 bases). CDR1 MNHEY and CDR2 SVGEGT come from the germline V gene. CDR3 size: 14 residues. V lost 6 bases and J 1 base, leaving 12 bases between the germline ends. The CDR3 DNA sequence: TGTGCCAGCAGATACGGGACGAGGAACACTGAAGCTTTCTTT. It codes for CASRYGTRNTEAFF.

This clonotype turned up a few times. This chain connects TRBV19 to TRBJ1-5; 10 bases agree with TRBD1. CDR3 length: 16 amino acids. From germline, CDR1 is LNHDA and CDR2 SQIVND (reference sequence). V was clipped by 10 bases and J by 2 bases; unmatched bases: 11. CDR3 sequence (DNA): TGTGCCACTAGCACCCTTGGGACAGGGGGCAATCAGCCCCAGCATTTT. Protein sequence: CATSTLGTGGNQPQHF. Full variable domain (missing parts from reference TRBV19 and TRBJ1-5): DGGITQSPKYLFRKEGQNVTLSCEQNLNHDAMYWYRQDPGQGLRLIYYSQIVNDFQKGDIAEGYSVSREKKESFPLTVTSAQKNPTAFYLCATSTLGTGGNQPQHFGDGTRLSIL.